This TCR beta chain was obtained from a study of early T cells in non-severe SARS-CoV-2 infection. Germline assignment: CDR1 SGHRS and CDR2 YFSETQ. There are 11 residues in the CDR3. This clonotype was recorded at least ten times. An end of the junction differs from the germline gene, which may be a read error. MiXCR, applied by TCRdb to the 5' RACE reads, yields one record per CDR3 protein. The repertoire holds over 85,000 distinct CDR3 sequences, with around 13% as singletons. The V gene is TRBV5-1, the J gene TRBJ2-7; no definite D call. The receptor was isolated from an adult who was a healthcare worker with PCR-confirmed SARS-CoV-2 infection or an uninfected control (not recorded which). Sequencing was performed on whole blood, taken at baseline. CDR3 amino acids: CASSSSYEQYF. CDR3 nucleotides: TGTGCCAGCAGCTCTTCCTACGAGCAGTACTTC.